This T cell receptor (beta chain) was observed in a study of naive and memory T cell subsets. This clonotype was counted many times. The CDR3 runs 15 residues. Trimming took 5 bases from V and 3 from J; bases not matched to a gene: 5. Germline V gene sequence: CDR1 MDHEN, CDR2 SYDVKM. The SP2 primer and nested alpha and beta constant region primers amplified ligated cDNA in four rounds. TCRdb independently ran MiXCR on the 5' RACE reads; one entry per CDR3 protein. Found here are over 45,000 distinct CDR3 sequences, approximately 8% of them singletons; the top ten hold nearly 10%. A UMI-containing oligonucleotide was joined by 3' ligation to the TCR cDNA template.

The genes are TRBV28 and TRBJ1-5, with 9 bases lining up with TRBD1. This clonotype was obtained from a female donor in good health. The CDR3 coding sequence is TGTGCCAGCAGTAGCGGACAGGGGAACAATCAGCCCCAGCATTTT. Translating gives CASSSGQGNNQPQHF.